Below are 17 T cell receptor beta chains sequenced from a single sample in a study of T cell responses to AZD1222 COVID-19 vaccine. The protocol was immunoSEQ multiplex PCR, while the TCRdb copy is restricted to in-frame clones and leaves out a portion. The data contain 150,000 to 200,000 clones, roughly 90% of them singletons. Sequences were derived from peripheral blood, sampled on day 0 of AZD1222 vaccination. Source of these receptors: an adult in good health.

V usage is TRBV9 and J usage is TRBJ2-3; 10 bases fit TRBD2. CDR3 length: 17 amino acids. J lost 5 bases, V lost 3 bases, and 12 bases had no gene match. From germline, CDR1 is SGDLS and CDR2 YYNGEE. CDR3 sequence reads: CASSDWGSGRVEDTQYF. CDR3 in DNA: TGTGCCAGCAGCGACTGGGGCAGCGGGAGGGTTGAAGATACGCAGTATTTT.

V and J are TRBV2 and TRBJ1-5; no firm D call. The germline V gene has CDR1 SNHLY and CDR2 FYNNEI. This CDR3 spans 12 amino acids. V was pared by 8 bases and J by 1 base, with 6 bases between. The CDR3 protein is CASQASNQPQHF. CDR3 coding DNA: TGTGCCAGCCAAGCGAGCAATCAGCCCCAGCATTTT.

This chain joins TRBV18 and TRBJ2-6; a weak D match, TRBD2 (5 bases). The V end lost 3 bases, the J end lost 2 bases, and 14 bases lay between the germline ends. This CDR3 has 17 residues. Germline V lookup: CDR1 KGHSH, CDR2 LQKENI. The CDR3 coding sequence is TGTGCCAGCTCACCCTTTGTCGGGGAAGCTGGGGCCAACGTCCTGACTTTC. It specifies CASSPFVGEAGANVLTF.

The chain joins TRBV7-2 to TRBJ2-7; 7 bases map to TRBD2. CDR3 length: 15 amino acids. Germline V gene lookup returns CDR1 SGHTA and CDR2 FQGNSA. V shed 1 base and J 4 bases; nucleotides not matched to a gene: 7. CDR3 DNA sequence: TGTGCCAGCAGCTTAGACGGGACTATCCGGTACGAGCAGTACTTC. As protein: CASSLDGTIRYEQYF.

The V and J genes are TRBV11-3 and TRBJ2-5; possibly TRBD1 for D (5 bases). Per the germline V gene, CDR1 is SGHNT and CDR2 is YENEEA. The CDR3 contains 13 residues. The ends were cut back, 8 bases at V and 1 base at J, with 11 bases in the middle. CDR3 protein: CASSVGAQETQYF. Written as DNA, the CDR3 is TGTGCCAGCTCGGTTGGGGCCCAAGAGACCCAGTACTTC.

The chain recombines TRBV13 with TRBJ2-7; D tentatively reads TRBD1 or TRBD2 (5 bases each). CDR3 length equals 14 residues. The germline CDR1 and CDR2 sequences are PRHDT and FYEKMQ (reference sequence). V lost 0 bases and J lost 7, with 13 bases in between. CDR3 sequence: CASSLGRGLGEQYF. The CDR3 nucleotides are TGTGCCAGCAGCTTAGGGAGGGGATTAGGGGAGCAGTACTTC.

The genes are TRBV9 and TRBJ1-2, with 10 bases matching TRBD1. V shed 3 bases and J 4 bases; nucleotides not matched to a gene: 6. Looked up from germline, CDR1 is SGDLS and CDR2 is YYNGEE. The CDR3 loop spans 15 amino acids. In DNA, the CDR3 is TGTGCCAGCAGCGCGGACAGGGGGGCTTTCTATGGCTACACCTTC. It translates to CASSADRGAFYGYTF.

In its sample, this clone was seen a few times. This chain joins TRBV2 and TRBJ2-5; TRBD1 agrees at 9 bases. From germline, CDR1 is SNHLY and CDR2 FYNNEI. The CDR3 is 12 amino acids. The ends lost 8 bases at V and 5 bases at J; junction bases unmatched: 3. Written as DNA, the CDR3 is TGTGCCAGCTTTGGACAGGGGGAGACCCAGTACTTC. Encoded protein: CASFGQGETQYF.

The V gene is TRBV27, the J gene TRBJ1-6; D is ambiguous. This CDR3 is built from 14 residues. V was pared by 3 bases and J by 8 bases, with 11 bases between. Germline CDR1 and CDR2: MNHEY and SMNVEV (reference sequence). CDR3 in amino acids: CASSFRENYSPLHF. In DNA form, the CDR3 reads TGTGCCAGCAGTTTTCGGGAGAACTATTCACCCCTCCACTTT.

In nucleotides, the CDR3 is TGTGCAGACGGAGGACTTTCTGGAAACACCATATATTTT. Its protein product is CADGGLSGNTIYF. This chain joins TRBV7-9 and TRBJ1-3; D gene ambiguous. CDR1 and CDR2 from the germline V gene are SEHNR and FQNEAQ (reference sequence). CDR3 size: 13 residues.

This clone is termed medium-sized (0.01 to 0.1%). The chain recombines TRBV7-8 with TRBJ2-3; no clear D gene. Germline values: CDR1 SGHVS, CDR2 FQNEAQ. This CDR3 spans 18 amino acids. With 2 bases removed from V and 2 bases from J, the gap between germline ends came to 20 bases. CDR3 protein: CASSLYATRMTNTDTQYF. The DNA for the CDR3 is TGTGCCAGCAGCTTATATGCGACGAGGATGACAAACACAGATACGCAGTATTTT.

This clone was counted once. The chain has TRBV10-1 and TRBJ2-1; D ambiguous. Germline lookup yields CDR1 WNHNN and CDR2 SYGVQD (reference sequence). Between the trimmed V and J ends, which lost 8 bases and 6 bases, there was a span of 20 bases. The CDR3 sequence is 15 residues long. CDR3 nucleotides: TGCGCCAGCGCAGACTCCATCGCTCGGGTCAATGAGCAGTTCTTC. Its translation: CASADSIARVNEQFF.

The chain has TRBV27 and TRBJ1-1; D is unresolved. The CDR3 has 13 amino acids. The germline gives CDR1 MNHEY, CDR2 SMNVEV (reference sequence). The V end lost 3 bases, the J end lost 1 base, and 6 bases lay between the germline ends. The DNA of the CDR3 is TGTGCCAGCAGTTTTAAGGGGAACACTGAAGCTTTCTTT. It yields the protein CASSFKGNTEAFF.

The chain employs TRBV5-1 and TRBJ2-7, with D possibly being TRBD1 (5 bases). CDR3 size: 15 residues. V dropped 0 bases and J dropped 9 bases, with 19 bases sitting between them. Germline V CDR1 and CDR2: SGHRS, YFSETQ. As DNA, the CDR3 is TGCGCCAGCAGCTTGGGTCAGAGTATACTTCAGGGGCAGTACTTC. Protein product: CASSLGQSILQGQYF. The complete variable domain, with remaining parts taken from reference TRBV5-1 and TRBJ2-7, reads KAGVTQTPRYLIKTRGQQVTLSCSPISGHRSVSWYQQTPGQGLQFLFEYFSETQRNKGNFPGRFSGRQFSNSRSEMNVSTLELGDSALYLCASSLGQSILQGQYFGPGTRLTVT.

The chain has TRBV7-9 and TRBJ2-3, with 8 bases lining up with TRBD2. V gave up 4 bases and J gave up 0 bases; unmatched junction bases: 3. The CDR3 runs 15 residues. Per germline, CDR1 SEHNR and CDR2 FQNEAQ (reference sequence). In DNA form, the CDR3 reads TGTGCCAGCAGCTCGGGACTAGATAGCACAGATACGCAGTATTTT. Amino acids: CASSSGLDSTDTQYF. Variable domain in full (rest from reference TRBV7-9 and TRBJ2-3): DTGVSQNPRHKITKRGQNVTFRCDPISEHNRLYWYRQTLGQGPEFLTYFQNEAQLEKSRLLSDRFSAERPKGSFSTLEIQRTEQGDSAMYLCASSSGLDSTDTQYFGPGTRLTVL.

This CDR3 reads CASSSRQGDGYTF. Here the CDR3 DNA reads TGCGCCAGCAGCTCCAGACAGGGAGATGGCTACACCTTC. The chain links TRBV5-1 to TRBJ1-2, with TRBD1 matching over 7 bases. The CDR3 extends over 13 amino acids. The germline V gene encodes CDR1 SGHRS and CDR2 YFSETQ. With 3 bases clipped from V and 6 bases from J, the junction kept 5 bases outside the gene matches.

The J gene is TRBJ2-5, the V gene TRBV7-2; D is unclear. Per germline, CDR1 SGHTA and CDR2 FQGNSA. V shed 2 bases and J shed 9 bases, with 13 bases lying between them. This CDR3 is 13 amino acids long. The CDR3 reads CASSLSSGLAQYF. CDR3 coding DNA: TGTGCCAGCAGCTTATCCTCGGGCTTGGCCCAGTACTTC. Full variable domain (outside the CDR3, taken from reference TRBV7-2 and TRBJ2-5): GAGVSQSPSNKVTEKGKDVELRCDPISGHTALYWYRQSLGQGLEFLIYFQGNSAPDKSGLPSDRFSAERTGGSVSTLTIQRTQQEDSAVYLCASSLSSGLAQYFGPGTRLLVL.